The 16 T cell receptor beta chains given below trace back to one sample, sequenced in a study of low-dose radiotherapy and immunotherapy resistance in tumors. Covering alpha and beta chains, TRAV- and TRBV-specific primers were used for the first-strand cDNA. TCR amplification used approximately 19 PCR cycles, a constant-region primer and a V-primer adapter. TCRdb re-called the reads through MiXCR, storing one row per CDR3 protein. The data contain approximately 100,000 distinct CDR3 sequences, less than 25% of them singletons. Time point given: after trial treatment. Treatment described: LDRT plus nivolumab, ipilimumab, low-dose cyclophosphamide and aspirin (RACIN trial). The sequencing used PBMCs, collected after low-dose radiotherapy plus immunotherapy. The receptors come from a male donor with prostate cancer.

Many counts were recorded for this clonotype. The chain joins TRBV29-1 to TRBJ2-3, with D possibly TRBD1 on 6 matching bases. This CDR3 spans 16 amino acids. Deletions cut 5 bases from V and 0 bases from J, with 18 bases between. Germline CDR1 reads SQVTM; CDR2 reads ANQGSEA. CDR3 sequence (DNA): TGCAGCGTTCGTGCAGGGGCCGCCTTTAGCACAGATACGCAGTATTTT. This codes for CSVRAGAAFSTDTQYF.

Ten or more counts support this clonotype. This sequence joins TRBV19 and TRBJ1-1; TRBD1 aligns across 9 bases. V was clipped by 4 bases and J by 2 bases; unmatched bases: 8. The germline V gene encodes CDR1 LNHDA and CDR2 SQIVND (reference sequence). This CDR3 has 16 residues. This CDR3 reads CASSTRGTGKNTEAFF. In DNA, the CDR3 is TGTGCCAGTAGTACTCGGGGGACAGGGAAAAACACTGAAGCTTTCTTT.

CDR3: CASTRLAGGPDTQYF. The CDR3 coding sequence is TGTGCCAGCACCAGGCTAGCGGGGGGGCCAGATACGCAGTATTTT. The chain has TRBV3-1 and TRBJ2-3; 12 nucleotides line up with TRBD2. CDR3 length: 15 residues. Losses at the gene ends were 7 bases for V and 4 bases for J; bases not matched to a gene: 6. Per germline, CDR1 LGHDT and CDR2 YNNKEL (reference sequence).

This clonotype was seen at least ten times. The V gene is TRBV18, the J gene TRBJ1-1, with D possibly matching TRBD1 (6 bases). Germline-derived CDR1 and CDR2 are KGHSH and LQKENI. This CDR3 is built from 14 residues. V lost 3 bases, J lost 1 base, and 9 bases lay in between. The CDR3, as DNA: TGTGCCAGCTCACCGCAGGGGCCGAACACTGAAGCTTTCTTT. Amino acids: CASSPQGPNTEAFF.

This clonotype was counted many times. The chain uses TRBV5-1 and TRBJ1-3; D gene ambiguous. Germline loops: CDR1 SGHRS, CDR2 YFSETQ. The CDR3 spans 14 residues. V lost 0 bases to trimming and J lost 8 bases, with 12 bases between them. The CDR3 sequence is CASSLDSSTDTIYF. As DNA, the CDR3 is TGCGCCAGCAGCTTGGACAGCTCCACCGACACCATATATTTT.

This clonotype has ten or more counts. The chain is built from TRBV12-3 or TRBV12-4 and TRBJ2-3, with 8 bases that match TRBD2. The CDR3 spans 16 residues. Germline trimming cut 3 bases from V and 7 bases from J; bases unmatched to any gene: 12. This chain's CDR3 is CASSFVVAGPTNTQYF. In DNA, the CDR3 is TGTGCCAGCAGTTTTGTCGTAGCGGGACCCACCAATACGCAGTATTTT.

This clonotype occurred many times. The rearrangement links TRBV28 to TRBJ2-2; unclear D gene. Germline lookup yields CDR1 MDHEN and CDR2 SYDVKM. This CDR3 contains 15 residues. Trimming removed 5 bases at V and 1 base at J, with 11 bases between. The CDR3 DNA sequence: TGTGCCAGCAGTCTAAATGACTGGAACACCGGGGAGCTGTTTTTT. It is translated as CASSLNDWNTGELFF.

This clonotype showed up just a few times. The chain combines TRBV9 with TRBJ1-2; possible D gene TRBD1, 6 bases. This CDR3 is 18 amino acids long. Trimming took off 0 bases at V and 4 bases at J, with 22 bases between the two ends. The germline CDR1 and CDR2 sequences are SGDLS and YYNGEE. Here the CDR3 reads CASSVGTPRGGMFYGYTF. Written as DNA, the CDR3 is TGTGCCAGCAGCGTAGGGACACCCAGGGGAGGGATGTTCTATGGCTACACCTTC.

This clonotype was detected ten times or more. The gene calls are TRBV19 and TRBJ2-7, with 12 positions matching TRBD2. The CDR3 loop spans 17 amino acids. V shed 3 bases, J shed 2 bases, and the junction held 8 bases outside the gene matches. CDR1 is LNHDA, CDR2 SQIVND, per germline (reference sequence). In DNA, the CDR3 is TGTGCCAGTAGTATCCAGGATCTAGCGGGGGGGACCTACGAGCAGTACTTC. Protein sequence: CASSIQDLAGGTYEQYF.

This clonotype showed up many times. CDR3 sequence reads: CATKAGRAQETQYF. The CDR3 DNA sequence: TGTGCCACCAAGGCGGGCAGAGCCCAAGAGACCCAGTACTTC. J is TRBJ2-5 and V is TRBV19, with D perhaps TRBD2 (5 bases). Deletions cut 10 bases from V and 1 base from J, with 16 bases between. The length of the CDR3 is 14 residues. Germline V CDR1 and CDR2: LNHDA, SQIVND (reference sequence).

This clonotype was recorded many times. The chain couples TRBV5-1 to TRBJ2-1, with TRBD1 matching 8 bases. There are 16 residues in the CDR3. After removal of 4 bases from V and 5 bases from J, the junction contained 11 bases not matched to a gene. Germline-derived CDR1 and CDR2 are SGHRS and YFSETQ. CDR3: CASSLGTGRRDNEQFF. For the CDR3, the DNA is TGCGCCAGCAGCCTAGGGACAGGCCGGCGGGACAATGAGCAGTTCTTC.

This clonotype was seen at least ten times. V usage is TRBV6-1 and J usage is TRBJ1-2; the D is unclear. CDR3 length equals 14 residues. The V end lost 8 bases, the J end lost 8 bases, and 21 bases lay between the germline ends. The germline gives CDR1 MNHNS, CDR2 SASEGT. Here the CDR3 reads CASVGNTQIGGYTF. The CDR3 DNA reads TGTGCCAGCGTCGGGAACACCCAGATTGGGGGCTACACCTTC.

As for this clonotype: No DNA is shown, since the ends of the CDR3 on it are uncertain; the CDR3 is the one TCRdb lists. The CDR3 sequence: CGIPGSCFF. The chain has TRBV5-3 and TRBJ2-2. TRBV5-3 is reported as an ORF; its role is uncertain. The CDR3 is made up of 9 amino acids, end residues included.

This clonotype was observed many times. A junction boundary mismatches the germline segment, possibly from a read error. V is TRBV5-1 and J is TRBJ2-2, with D perhaps given as TRBD1 or TRBD2 (5 bases each). The CDR3 is 15 amino acids. Germline V gene data show CDR1 as SGHRS and CDR2 as YFSETQ. The DNA for the CDR3 is TGTGCCAGCAGCTTGGCCGGGACCAACACCGGGGAGCTGTTTTTT. It encodes CASSLAGTNTGELFF.

This clonotype was detected many times. At one end the junction does not follow the germline gene, possibly because of a read error. The chain joins TRBV5-1 to TRBJ1-6, with 7 bases matching TRBD1. The CDR3 extends over 15 amino acids. CDR1 and CDR2 (germline): SGHRS, YFSETQ. CDR3 amino acids: CASSLGGDSHSPLHF. CDR3 nucleotides: TGTGCCAGCAGCTTGGGGGGGGACAGTCATTCACCCCTCCACTTT.

This clonotype has a handful of counts. The chain joins TRBV20-1 to TRBJ2-5; D remains ambiguous. Germline V CDR1 and CDR2: DFQATT, SNEGSKA (reference sequence). Trimming left V 6 bases short and J 3 bases short, with 17 bases between. The CDR3 covers 14 residues. In nucleotides, the CDR3 is TGCAGTGCAAAGAGGCCGCCGGAGAAAGAGACCCAGTACTTC. Its protein is CSAKRPPEKETQYF.